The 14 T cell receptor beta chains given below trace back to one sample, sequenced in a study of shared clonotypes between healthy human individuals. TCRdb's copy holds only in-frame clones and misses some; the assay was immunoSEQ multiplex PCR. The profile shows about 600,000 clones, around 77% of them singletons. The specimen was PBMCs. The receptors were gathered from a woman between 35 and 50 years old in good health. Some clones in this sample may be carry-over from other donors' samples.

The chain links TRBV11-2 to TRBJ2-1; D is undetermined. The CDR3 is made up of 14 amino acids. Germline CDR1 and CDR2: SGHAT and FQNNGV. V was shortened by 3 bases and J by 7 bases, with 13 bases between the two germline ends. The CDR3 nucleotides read TGTGCCAGCAGCTTGCCTAGTCGACTTAATGAGCAGTTCTTC. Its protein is CASSLPSRLNEQFF.

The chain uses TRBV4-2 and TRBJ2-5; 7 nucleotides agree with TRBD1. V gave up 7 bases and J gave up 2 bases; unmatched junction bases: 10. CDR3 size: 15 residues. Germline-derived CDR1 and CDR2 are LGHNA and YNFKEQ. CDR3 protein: CASTPQGQMQETQYF. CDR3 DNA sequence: TGTGCCAGCACGCCCCAGGGACAGATGCAAGAGACCCAGTACTTC.

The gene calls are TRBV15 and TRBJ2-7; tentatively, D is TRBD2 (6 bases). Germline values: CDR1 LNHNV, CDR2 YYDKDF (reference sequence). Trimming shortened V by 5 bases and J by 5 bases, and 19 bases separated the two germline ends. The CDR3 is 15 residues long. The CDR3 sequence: CATSRLLGGGHEQYF. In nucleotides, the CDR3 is TGTGCCACCAGCCGCCTCCTGGGAGGAGGCCACGAGCAGTACTTC. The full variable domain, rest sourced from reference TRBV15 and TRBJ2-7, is DAMVIQNPRYQVTQFGKPVTLSCSQTLNHNVMYWYQQKSSQAPKLLFHYYDKDFNNEADTPDNFQSRRPNTSFCFLDIRSPGLGDTAMYLCATSRLLGGGHEQYFGPGTRLTVT.

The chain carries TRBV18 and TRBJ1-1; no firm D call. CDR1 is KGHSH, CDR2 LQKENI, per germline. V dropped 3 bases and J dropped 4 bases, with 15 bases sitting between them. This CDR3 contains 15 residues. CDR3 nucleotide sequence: TGTGCCAGCTCACCGTACAGCTCTTCGACCACTGAAGCTTTCTTT. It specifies CASSPYSSSTTEAFF.

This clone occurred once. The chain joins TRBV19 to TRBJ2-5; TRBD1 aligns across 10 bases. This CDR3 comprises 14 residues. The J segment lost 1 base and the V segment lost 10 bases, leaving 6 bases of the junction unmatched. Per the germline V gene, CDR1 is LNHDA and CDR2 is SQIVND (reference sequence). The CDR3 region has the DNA TGTGCCACCTCCCGGGACAGGGGCCAAGAGACCCAGTACTTC. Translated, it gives CATSRDRGQETQYF.

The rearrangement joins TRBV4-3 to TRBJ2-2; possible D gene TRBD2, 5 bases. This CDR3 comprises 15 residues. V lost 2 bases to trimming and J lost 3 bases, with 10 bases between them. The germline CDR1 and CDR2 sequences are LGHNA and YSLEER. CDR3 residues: CASSQLTTHTGELFF. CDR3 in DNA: TGCGCCAGCAGCCAATTGACTACCCACACCGGGGAGCTGTTTTTT.

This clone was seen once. CDR3 loop: CASSFTVTGELFF. The CDR3 DNA reads TGTGCCAGCAGTTTTACGGTCACCGGGGAGCTGTTTTTT. The genes are TRBV28 and TRBJ2-2, with D hard to call. The CDR3 runs to 13 residues. CDR1 is MDHEN, CDR2 SYDVKM, per germline. The V and J ends lost 3 bases and 4 bases respectively, with 6 bases between them.

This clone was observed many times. CDR3 DNA sequence: TGTGCCAGCAGCGTAGGGGACTATTCTCAAGAGACCCAGTACTTC. Protein sequence: CASSVGDYSQETQYF. This chain connects TRBV9 to TRBJ2-5; 7 nucleotides align to TRBD2. Trimming took 0 bases from V and 2 from J; bases not matched to a gene: 4. The CDR3 length is 15 residues. Germline V gives CDR1 SGDLS, CDR2 YYNGEE.

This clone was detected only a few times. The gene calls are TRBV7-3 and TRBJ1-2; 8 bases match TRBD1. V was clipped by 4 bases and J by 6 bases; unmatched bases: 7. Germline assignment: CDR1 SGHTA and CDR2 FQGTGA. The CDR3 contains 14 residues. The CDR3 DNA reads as TGTGCCAGCAGCTCTTTGGACAGGGTGCATGGCTACACCTTC. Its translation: CASSSLDRVHGYTF.

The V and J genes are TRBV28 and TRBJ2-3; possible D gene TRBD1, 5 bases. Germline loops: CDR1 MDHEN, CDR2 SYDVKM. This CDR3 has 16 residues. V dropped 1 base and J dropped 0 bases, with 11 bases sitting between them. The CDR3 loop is CASSLYTGASTDTQYF. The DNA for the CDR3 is TGTGCCAGCAGTTTATATACAGGTGCTAGCACAGATACGCAGTATTTT.

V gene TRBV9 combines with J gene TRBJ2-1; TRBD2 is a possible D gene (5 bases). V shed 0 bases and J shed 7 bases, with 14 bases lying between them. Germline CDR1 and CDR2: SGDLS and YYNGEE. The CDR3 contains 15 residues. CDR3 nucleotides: TGTGCCAGCAGCGTAGATGAGGGCAAAGGGAATGAGCAGTTCTTC. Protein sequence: CASSVDEGKGNEQFF.

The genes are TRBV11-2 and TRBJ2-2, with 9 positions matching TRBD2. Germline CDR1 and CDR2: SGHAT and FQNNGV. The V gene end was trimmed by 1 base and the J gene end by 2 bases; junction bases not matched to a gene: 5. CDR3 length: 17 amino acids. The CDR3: CASSLVAGGSNTGELFF. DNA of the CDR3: TGTGCCAGCAGCTTAGTGGCGGGAGGGTCTAACACCGGGGAGCTGTTTTTT. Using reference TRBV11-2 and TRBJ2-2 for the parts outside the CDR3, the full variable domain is EAGVAQSPRYKIIEKRQSVAFWCNPISGHATLYWYQQILGQGPKLLIQFQNNGVVDDSQLPKDRFSAERLKGVDSTLKIQPAKLEDSAVYLCASSLVAGGSNTGELFFGEGSRLTVL.

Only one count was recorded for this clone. The CDR3 DNA sequence: TGTGCCAGCAGGCCTCGTAGACAGGGGGGGTACGAGCAGTACTTC. Amino acids: CASRPRRQGGYEQYF. This chain uses TRBV6-5 with TRBJ2-7; TRBD1 matches 9 bases. With V trimmed by 6 bases and J by 4 bases, 10 bases remained unmatched. The CDR3 has 15 residues. Germline CDR1 MNHEY, CDR2 SVGAGI.

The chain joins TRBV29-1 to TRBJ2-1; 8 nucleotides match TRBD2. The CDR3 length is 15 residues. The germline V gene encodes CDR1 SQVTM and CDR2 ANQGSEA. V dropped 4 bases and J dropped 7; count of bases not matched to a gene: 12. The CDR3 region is CSVGATSGGGNEQFF. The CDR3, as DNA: TGCAGCGTTGGGGCTACTAGCGGAGGGGGGAATGAGCAGTTCTTC.